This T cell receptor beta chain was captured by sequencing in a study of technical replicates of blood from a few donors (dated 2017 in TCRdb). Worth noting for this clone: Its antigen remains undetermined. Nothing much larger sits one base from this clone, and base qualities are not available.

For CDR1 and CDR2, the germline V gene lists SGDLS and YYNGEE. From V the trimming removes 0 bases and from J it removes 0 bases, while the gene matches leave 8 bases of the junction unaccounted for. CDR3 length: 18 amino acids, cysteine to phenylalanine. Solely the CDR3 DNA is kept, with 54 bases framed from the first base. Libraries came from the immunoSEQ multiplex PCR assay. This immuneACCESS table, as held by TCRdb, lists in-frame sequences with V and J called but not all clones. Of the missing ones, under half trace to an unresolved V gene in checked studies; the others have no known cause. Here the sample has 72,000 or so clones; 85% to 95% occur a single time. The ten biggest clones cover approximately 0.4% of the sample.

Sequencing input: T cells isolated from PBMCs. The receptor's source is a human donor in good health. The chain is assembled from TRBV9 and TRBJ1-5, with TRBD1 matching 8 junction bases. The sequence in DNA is TGTGCCAGCAGCGTAGGGGACAGGATCGCTTATAGCAATCAGCCCCAGCATTTT. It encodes CASSVGDRIAYSNQPQHF.